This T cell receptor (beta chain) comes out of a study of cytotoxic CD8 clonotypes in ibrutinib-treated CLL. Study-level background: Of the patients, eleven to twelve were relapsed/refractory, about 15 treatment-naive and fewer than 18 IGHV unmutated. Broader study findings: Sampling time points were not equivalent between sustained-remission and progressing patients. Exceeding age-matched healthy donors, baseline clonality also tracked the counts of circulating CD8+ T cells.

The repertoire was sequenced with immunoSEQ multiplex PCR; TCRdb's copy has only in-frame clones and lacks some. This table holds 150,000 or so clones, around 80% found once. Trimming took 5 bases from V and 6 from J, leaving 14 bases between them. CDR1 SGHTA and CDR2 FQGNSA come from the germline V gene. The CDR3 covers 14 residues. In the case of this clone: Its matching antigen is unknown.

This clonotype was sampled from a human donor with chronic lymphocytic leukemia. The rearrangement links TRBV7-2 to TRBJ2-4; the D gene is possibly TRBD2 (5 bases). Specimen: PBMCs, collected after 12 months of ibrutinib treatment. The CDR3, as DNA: TGTGCCAGCAGCATAGAAAGCGGACCAAACATTCAGTACTTC. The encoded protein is CASSIESGPNIQYF. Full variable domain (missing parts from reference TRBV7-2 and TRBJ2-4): GAGVSQSPSNKVTEKGKDVELRCDPISGHTALYWYRQSLGQGLEFLIYFQGNSAPDKSGLPSDRFSAERTGGSVSTLTIQRTQQEDSAVYLCASSIESGPNIQYFGAGTRLSVL.